The 5 T cell receptor beta chains below come from one sample, sequenced in a study. Each CDR3 protein is one row after TCRdb ran MiXCR on the RT-PCR reads. This sample has about 680,000 distinct CDR3 sequences, with 14% found just once. Specimen: memory CD4+ T cells from blood. These receptors originate from a female donor in good health, serving as a healthy control.

The sample holds many counts of this clonotype. This chain links TRBV6-5 with TRBJ1-1; TRBD1 aligns across 8 bases. The V gene's germline CDR1 is MNHEY and CDR2 SVGAGI. After removal of 5 bases from V and 4 bases from J, the junction contained 6 bases not matched to a gene. The CDR3 sequence is 14 residues long. CDR3 amino acids: CASSTTGEATEAFF. The CDR3 nucleotides read TGTGCCAGCAGTACGACAGGGGAGGCCACTGAAGCTTTCTTT.

This clonotype showed up just a few times. The rearrangement uses TRBV7-2 and TRBJ1-1; D gene unclear. This CDR3 is 14 amino acids long. Germline V gives CDR1 SGHTA, CDR2 FQGNSA. V lost 2 bases to trimming and J lost 5 bases, with 12 bases between them. In DNA form, the CDR3 reads TGTGCCAGCAGCTTATTACGGTCAGAAACTGAAGCTTTCTTT. It translates to CASSLLRSETEAFF.

The table lists this clonotype with many counts. This CDR3 reads CASSFGTGGSNQPQHF. The CDR3 coding sequence is TGCGCCAGCAGCTTCGGGACAGGGGGTAGCAATCAGCCCCAGCATTTT. The V and J genes are TRBV5-1 and TRBJ1-5, with 11 positions matching TRBD1. The CDR3 totals 16 residues. The trim removed 2 bases at V and 0 bases at J, leaving 1 base unmatched. Germline CDR1 reads SGHRS; CDR2 reads YFSETQ.

This clonotype showed up just a few times. The chain employs TRBV7-8 and TRBJ1-6; 12 nucleotides match TRBD1. Germline values: CDR1 SGHVS, CDR2 FQNEAQ. CDR3 length: 16 amino acids. With 5 bases clipped from V and 7 bases from J, the junction kept 6 bases outside the gene matches. The CDR3 sequence: CASSHGTGGANSPLHF. CDR3 in DNA: TGTGCCAGCAGCCACGGGACAGGGGGCGCGAATTCACCCCTCCACTTT.

Many counts were recorded for this clonotype. V and J are TRBV5-1 and TRBJ1-1; 7 bases map to TRBD1. This CDR3 has 13 amino acids. Germline CDR1 SGHRS, CDR2 YFSETQ. The V gene end was trimmed by 2 bases and the J gene end by 5 bases; junction bases not matched to a gene: 3. The CDR3 loop is CASSFQGETEAFF. CDR3 nucleotides: TGCGCCAGCAGCTTTCAGGGGGAAACTGAAGCTTTCTTT.